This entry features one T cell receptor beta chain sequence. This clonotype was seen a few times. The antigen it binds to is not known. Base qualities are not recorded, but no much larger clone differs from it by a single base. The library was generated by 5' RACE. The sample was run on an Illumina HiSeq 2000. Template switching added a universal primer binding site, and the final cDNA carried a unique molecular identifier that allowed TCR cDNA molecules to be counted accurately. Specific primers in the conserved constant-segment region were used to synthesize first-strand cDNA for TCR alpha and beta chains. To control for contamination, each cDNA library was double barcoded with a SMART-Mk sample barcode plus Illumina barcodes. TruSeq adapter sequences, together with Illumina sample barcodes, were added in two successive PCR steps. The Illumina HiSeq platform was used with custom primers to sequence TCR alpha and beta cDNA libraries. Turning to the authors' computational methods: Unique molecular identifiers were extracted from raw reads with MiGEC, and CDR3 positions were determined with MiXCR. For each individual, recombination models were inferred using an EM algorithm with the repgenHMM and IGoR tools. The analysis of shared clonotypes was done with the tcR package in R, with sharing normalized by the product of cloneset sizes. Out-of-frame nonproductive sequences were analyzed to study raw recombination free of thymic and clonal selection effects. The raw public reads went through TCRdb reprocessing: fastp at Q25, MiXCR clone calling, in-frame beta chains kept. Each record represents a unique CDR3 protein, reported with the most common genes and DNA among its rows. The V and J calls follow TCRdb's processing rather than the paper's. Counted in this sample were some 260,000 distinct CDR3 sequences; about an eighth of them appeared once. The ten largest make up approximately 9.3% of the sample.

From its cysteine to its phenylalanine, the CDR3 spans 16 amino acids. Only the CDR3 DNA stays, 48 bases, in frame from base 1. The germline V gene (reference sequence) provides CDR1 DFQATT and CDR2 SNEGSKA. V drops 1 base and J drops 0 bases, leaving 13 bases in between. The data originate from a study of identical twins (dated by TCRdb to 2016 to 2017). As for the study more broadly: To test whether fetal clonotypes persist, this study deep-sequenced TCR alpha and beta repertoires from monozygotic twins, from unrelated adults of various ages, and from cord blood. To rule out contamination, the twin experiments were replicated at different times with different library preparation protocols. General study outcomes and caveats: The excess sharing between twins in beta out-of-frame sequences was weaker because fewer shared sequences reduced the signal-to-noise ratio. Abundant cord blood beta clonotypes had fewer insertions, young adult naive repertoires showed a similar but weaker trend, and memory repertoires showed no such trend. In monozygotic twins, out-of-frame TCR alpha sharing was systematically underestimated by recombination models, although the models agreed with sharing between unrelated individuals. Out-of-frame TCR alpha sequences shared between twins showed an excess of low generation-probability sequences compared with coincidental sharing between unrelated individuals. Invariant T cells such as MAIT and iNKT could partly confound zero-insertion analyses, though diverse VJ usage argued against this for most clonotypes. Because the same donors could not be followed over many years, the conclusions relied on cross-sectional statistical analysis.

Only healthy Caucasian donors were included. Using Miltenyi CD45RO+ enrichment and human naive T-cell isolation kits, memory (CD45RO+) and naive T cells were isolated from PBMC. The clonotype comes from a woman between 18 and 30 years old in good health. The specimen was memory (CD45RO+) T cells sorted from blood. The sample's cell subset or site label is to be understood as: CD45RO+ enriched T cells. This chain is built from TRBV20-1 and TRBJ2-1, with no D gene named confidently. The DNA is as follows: TGCAGTGCTAGAGGTGGAGATTTTAGCTCCTACAATGAGCAGTTCTTC. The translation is CSARGGDFSSYNEQFF.